These 14 T cell receptor beta chains were sequenced from one sample in a study of T-cell memory formation after mild COVID-19. TCRdb re-called the 5' RACE reads through MiXCR, storing one row per CDR3 protein. The profile shows about 560,000 distinct CDR3 sequences, 15% to 20% of them singletons. Sequenced material: PBMCs or a T cell subset sorted from them (not recorded which). These receptors were collected from an adult woman who had mild COVID-19 (a few samples of this study predate the infection). Cell type and time point are not known.

This clonotype was detected a few times. The V and J genes are TRBV15 and TRBJ2-3, with D possibly TRBD1 on 5 matching bases. Trimming left V 0 bases short and J 5 bases short, with 9 bases between. The CDR3 covers 14 residues. Germline-derived CDR1 and CDR2 are LNHNV and YYDKDF (reference sequence). The chain's CDR3 is CATSREKGIDTQYF. DNA of the CDR3: TGTGCCACCAGCAGAGAAAAGGGGATAGATACGCAGTATTTT.

The chain carries TRBV5-5 and TRBJ2-7; D gene unclear. CDR1 is SGHKS and CDR2 is YYEKEE in the germline V gene (reference sequence). The CDR3 sequence is 13 residues long. V was shortened by 1 base and J by 2 bases, with 7 bases between the two germline ends. CDR3 DNA sequence: TGTGCCAGCAGCTTGCAGATAGCCTACGAGCAGTACTTC. This codes for CASSLQIAYEQYF.

The V call is TRBV7-9, the J call TRBJ1-5, with D hard to call. Trimming stripped 3 bases from V and 0 bases from J, with 9 bases between. The CDR3 covers 15 residues. The germline gives CDR1 SEHNR, CDR2 FQNEAQ (reference sequence). The CDR3 loop is CASSFGITSNQPQHF. The DNA for the CDR3 is TGTGCCAGCAGCTTTGGGATAACTAGCAATCAGCCCCAGCATTTT.

This rearrangement joins TRBV6-6 to TRBJ2-1; 9 bases agree with TRBD1. V shed 6 bases and J 5 bases; nucleotides not matched to a gene: 8. The CDR3 loop spans 15 amino acids. The V gene's germline CDR1 is MNHNY and CDR2 SVGAGI (reference sequence). For the CDR3, the DNA is TGTGCCAGCAGCCCTGTGGGACAGGGTAACAATGAGCAGTTCTTC. Residues: CASSPVGQGNNEQFF.

Many counts were recorded for this clonotype. The gene calls are TRBV5-1 and TRBJ2-7; either TRBD1 or TRBD2 may fit D (5 bases each). This CDR3 has 14 amino acids. In germline, CDR1 is SGHRS, CDR2 YFSETQ. V lost 2 bases and J lost 1, with 10 bases in between. CDR3 protein: CASSLRDPSYEQYF. The DNA for the CDR3 is TGCGCCAGCAGCTTACGGGACCCTTCCTACGAGCAGTACTTC. Variable domain in full (rest from reference TRBV5-1 and TRBJ2-7): KAGVTQTPRYLIKTRGQQVTLSCSPISGHRSVSWYQQTPGQGLQFLFEYFSETQRNKGNFPGRFSGRQFSNSRSEMNVSTLELGDSALYLCASSLRDPSYEQYFGPGTRLTVT.

The chain recombines TRBV5-1 with TRBJ2-2, with D maybe TRBD1 (6 bases). The CDR3 contains 16 residues. V shed 1 base and J shed 1 base, with 11 bases lying between them. From germline, CDR1 is SGHRS and CDR2 YFSETQ. The CDR3 coding sequence is TGCGCCAGCAGCTTGCAGGGGTCGGTGAACACCGGGGAGCTGTTTTTT. This sequence encodes CASSLQGSVNTGELFF.

A few counts support this clonotype. The chain is built from TRBV4-3 and TRBJ2-7; 9 nucleotides match TRBD2. The CDR3 contains 16 residues. The germline V gene encodes CDR1 LGHNA and CDR2 YSLEER. V lost 3 bases, J lost 0 bases, and 6 bases stayed unmatched. The CDR3 sequence is CASSHIAGAASYEQYF. Written as DNA, the CDR3 is TGCGCCAGCAGCCACATAGCGGGGGCCGCCTCCTACGAGCAGTACTTC.

J is TRBJ2-3 and V is TRBV6-5, with 7 nucleotides matching TRBD1. V lost 0 bases, J lost 0 bases, and 0 bases stayed unmatched. CDR3 length: 15 residues. The germline gives CDR1 MNHEY, CDR2 SVGAGI. The CDR3 nucleotides are TGTGCCAGCAGTTACTCGGACAGGAGCACAGATACGCAGTATTTT. It codes for CASSYSDRSTDTQYF.

The chain uses TRBV10-3 and TRBJ2-3; D is perhaps TRBD1 (5 bases). The CDR3 extends over 13 amino acids. The germline V gene has CDR1 ENHRY and CDR2 SYGVKD. V was pared by 6 bases and J by 1 base, with 8 bases between. The CDR3 spells CAISLTGTDTQYF. The CDR3 coding sequence is TGTGCCATCAGCTTGACAGGCACAGATACGCAGTATTTT.

This clonotype has only a few counts. V is TRBV3-1 and J is TRBJ2-2; D perhaps matches TRBD2 (5 bases). V dropped 5 bases and J dropped 0 bases, with 13 bases sitting between them. Germline CDR1 LGHDT, CDR2 YNNKEL (reference sequence). The CDR3 spans 16 residues. The CDR3 DNA reads as TGTGCCAGCAGCAAAGGGCGCGGGTCGAACACCGGGGAGCTGTTTTTT. Translated: CASSKGRGSNTGELFF.

This clonotype was seen a handful of times. The CDR3 loop is CASSPRPTGTVESYGYTF. For the CDR3, the DNA is TGCGCCAGCAGCCCCCGCCCGACAGGGACGGTAGAGAGCTATGGCTACACCTTC. The genes are TRBV4-1 and TRBJ1-2, with 7 bases aligning to TRBD1. The germline V gene encodes CDR1 MGHRA and CDR2 YSYEKL. The length of the CDR3 is 18 residues. The V and J ends lost 4 bases and 4 bases, in that order; junction bases with no gene match: 18.

This clonotype was picked up many times. The rearrangement joins TRBV6-2 or TRBV6-3 to TRBJ2-1; TRBD2 matches 10 bases. The CDR3 is made up of 12 amino acids. The germline V gene encodes CDR1 MNHEY and CDR2 SVGEGT. CDR3 nucleotides: TGTTCTAGCGGGAGCTCCTACAATGAGCAGTTCTTC. As protein: CSSGSSYNEQFF.

The chain recombines TRBV4-1 with TRBJ1-1, with D possibly TRBD1 on 5 matching bases. CDR1 is MGHRA and CDR2 is YSYEKL in the germline V gene. The CDR3 totals 16 residues. V lost 6 bases, J lost 3 bases, and 20 bases lay in between. The DNA of the CDR3 is TGCGCCAGCAGAATCACGGATGGGGGGTCGGACACTGAAGCTTTCTTT. Encoded protein: CASRITDGGSDTEAFF.

This rearrangement joins TRBV9 to TRBJ1-2; 7 positions agree with TRBD1. From germline, CDR1 is SGDLS and CDR2 YYNGEE. J was trimmed by 3 bases and V by 0 bases; bases with no gene match: 5. CDR3 length: 15 amino acids. The CDR3 here is CASSVVGTGDYGYTF. The CDR3 bases are TGTGCCAGCAGCGTAGTAGGAACAGGGGACTATGGCTACACCTTC.